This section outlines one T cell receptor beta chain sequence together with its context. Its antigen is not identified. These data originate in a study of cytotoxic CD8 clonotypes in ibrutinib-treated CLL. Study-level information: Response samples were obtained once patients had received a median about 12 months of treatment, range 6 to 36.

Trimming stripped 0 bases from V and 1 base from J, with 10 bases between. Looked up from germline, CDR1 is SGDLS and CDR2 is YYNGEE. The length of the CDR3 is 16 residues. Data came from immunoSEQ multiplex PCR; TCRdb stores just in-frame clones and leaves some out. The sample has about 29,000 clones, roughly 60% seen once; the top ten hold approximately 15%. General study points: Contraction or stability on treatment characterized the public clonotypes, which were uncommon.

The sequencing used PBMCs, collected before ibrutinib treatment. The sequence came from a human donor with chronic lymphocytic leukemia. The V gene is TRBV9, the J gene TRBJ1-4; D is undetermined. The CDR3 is CASSVETGLTNEKLFF. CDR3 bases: TGTGCCAGCAGCGTAGAAACGGGGTTAACTAATGAAAAACTGTTTTTT.